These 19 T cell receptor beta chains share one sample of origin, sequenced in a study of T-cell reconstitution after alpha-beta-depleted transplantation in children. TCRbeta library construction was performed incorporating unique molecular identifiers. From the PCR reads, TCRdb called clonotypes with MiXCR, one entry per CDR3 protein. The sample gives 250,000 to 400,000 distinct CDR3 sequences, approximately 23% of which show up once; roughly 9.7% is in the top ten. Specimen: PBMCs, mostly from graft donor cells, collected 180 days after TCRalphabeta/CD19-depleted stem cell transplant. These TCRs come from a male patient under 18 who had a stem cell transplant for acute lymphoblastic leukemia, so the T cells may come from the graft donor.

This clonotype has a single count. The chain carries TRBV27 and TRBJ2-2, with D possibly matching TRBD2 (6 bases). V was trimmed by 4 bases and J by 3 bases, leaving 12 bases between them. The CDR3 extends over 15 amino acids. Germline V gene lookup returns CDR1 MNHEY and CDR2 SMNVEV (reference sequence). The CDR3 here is CASSWTGVDTGELFF. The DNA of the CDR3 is TGTGCCAGCAGTTGGACGGGAGTCGACACCGGGGAGCTGTTTTTT.

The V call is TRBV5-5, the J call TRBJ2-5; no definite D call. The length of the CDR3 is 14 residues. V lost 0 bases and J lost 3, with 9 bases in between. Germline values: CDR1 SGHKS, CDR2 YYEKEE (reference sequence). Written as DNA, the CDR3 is TGTGCCAGCAGCTTGGAAAGTACGGAAGAGACCCAGTACTTC. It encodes CASSLESTEETQYF.

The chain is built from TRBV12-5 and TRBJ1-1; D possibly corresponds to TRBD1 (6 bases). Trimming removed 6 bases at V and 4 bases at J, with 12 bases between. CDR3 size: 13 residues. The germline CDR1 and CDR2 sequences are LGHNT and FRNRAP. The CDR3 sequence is CASGATGFTEAFF. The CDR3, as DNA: TGTGCTAGTGGCGCTACAGGGTTCACTGAAGCTTTCTTT. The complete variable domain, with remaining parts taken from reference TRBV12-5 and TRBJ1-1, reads DARVTQTPRHKVTEMGQEVTMRCQPILGHNTVFWYRQTMMQGLELLAYFRNRAPLDDSGMPKDRFSAEMPDATLATLKIQPSEPRDSAVYFCASGATGFTEAFFGQGTRLTVV.

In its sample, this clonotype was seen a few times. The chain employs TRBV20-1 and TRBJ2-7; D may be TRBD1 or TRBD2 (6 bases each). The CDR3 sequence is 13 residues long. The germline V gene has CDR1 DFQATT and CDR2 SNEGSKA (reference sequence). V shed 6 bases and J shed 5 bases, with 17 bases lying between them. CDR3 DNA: TGCAGTGCCGGGGGCGTCGGGACCCACGAGCAGTACTTC. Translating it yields CSAGGVGTHEQYF.

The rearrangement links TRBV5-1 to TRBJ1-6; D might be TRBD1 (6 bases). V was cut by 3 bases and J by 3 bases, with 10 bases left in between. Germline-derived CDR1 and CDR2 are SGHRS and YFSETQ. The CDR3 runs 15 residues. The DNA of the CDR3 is TGCGCCAGCAGCTCCACGACAGGCTATAATTCACCCCTCCACTTT. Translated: CASSSTTGYNSPLHF.

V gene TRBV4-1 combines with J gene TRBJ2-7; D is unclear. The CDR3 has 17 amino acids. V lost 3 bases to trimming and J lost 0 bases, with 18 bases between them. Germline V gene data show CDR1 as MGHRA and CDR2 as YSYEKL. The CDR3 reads CASSHLLVGFHSYEQYF. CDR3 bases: TGCGCCAGCAGCCATCTTCTGGTGGGATTCCACTCCTACGAGCAGTACTTC.

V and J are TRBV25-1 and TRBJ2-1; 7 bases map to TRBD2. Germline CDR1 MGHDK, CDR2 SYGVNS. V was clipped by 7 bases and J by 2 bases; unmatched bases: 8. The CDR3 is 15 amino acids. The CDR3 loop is CASMAGVGPYNEQFF. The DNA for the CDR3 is TGTGCCAGCATGGCGGGAGTGGGTCCCTACAATGAGCAGTTCTTC.

CDR3 DNA: TGCGCCAGCAGCTTGGCGGGACTAGTGGGGGAGCAGTACTTC. Translation gives CASSLAGLVGEQYF. The rearrangement joins TRBV5-1 to TRBJ2-7; the match to TRBD2 covers 8 bases. V lost 0 bases and J lost 7; bases outside the gene matches: 6. In germline, CDR1 is SGHRS, CDR2 YFSETQ. The CDR3 runs to 14 residues.

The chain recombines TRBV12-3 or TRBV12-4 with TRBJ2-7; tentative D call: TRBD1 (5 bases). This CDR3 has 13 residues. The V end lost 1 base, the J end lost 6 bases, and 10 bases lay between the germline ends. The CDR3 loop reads CASSLEVGAEQYF. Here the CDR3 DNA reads TGTGCCAGCAGTTTAGAGGTAGGGGCCGAGCAGTACTTC.

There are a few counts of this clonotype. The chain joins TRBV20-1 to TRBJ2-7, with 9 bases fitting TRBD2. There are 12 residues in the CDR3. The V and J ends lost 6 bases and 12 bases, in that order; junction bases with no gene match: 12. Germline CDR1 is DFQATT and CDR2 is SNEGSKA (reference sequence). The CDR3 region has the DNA TGCAGTGCAACCGGGACTAGCCGGGTACGGTACTTC. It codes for CSATGTSRVRYF.

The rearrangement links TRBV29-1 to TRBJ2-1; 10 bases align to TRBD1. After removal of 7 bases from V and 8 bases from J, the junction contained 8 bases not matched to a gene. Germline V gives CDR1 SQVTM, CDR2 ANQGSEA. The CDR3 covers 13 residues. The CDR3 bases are TGCAGCGGCGGACCGGGACAGGGGTATGAGCAGTTCTTC. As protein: CSGGPGQGYEQFF.

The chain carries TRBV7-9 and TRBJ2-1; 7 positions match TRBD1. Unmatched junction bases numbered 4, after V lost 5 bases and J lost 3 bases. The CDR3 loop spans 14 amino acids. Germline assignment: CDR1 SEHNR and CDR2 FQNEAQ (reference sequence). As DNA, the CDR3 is TGTGCCAGCAGCGCCACAGGGGTCTACAATGAGCAGTTCTTC. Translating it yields CASSATGVYNEQFF.

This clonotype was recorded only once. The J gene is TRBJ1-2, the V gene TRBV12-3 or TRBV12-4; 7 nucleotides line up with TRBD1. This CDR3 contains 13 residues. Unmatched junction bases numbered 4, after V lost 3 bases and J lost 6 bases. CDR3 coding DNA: TGTGCCAGCAGTTTCAGCACAGGGGATGGCTACACCTTC. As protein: CASSFSTGDGYTF.

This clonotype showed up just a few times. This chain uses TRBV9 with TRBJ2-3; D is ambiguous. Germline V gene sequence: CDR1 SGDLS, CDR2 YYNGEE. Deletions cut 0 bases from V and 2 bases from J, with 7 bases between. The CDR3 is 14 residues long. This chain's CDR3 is CASSVAPHTDTQYF. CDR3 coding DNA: TGTGCCAGCAGCGTAGCCCCCCACACAGATACGCAGTATTTT.

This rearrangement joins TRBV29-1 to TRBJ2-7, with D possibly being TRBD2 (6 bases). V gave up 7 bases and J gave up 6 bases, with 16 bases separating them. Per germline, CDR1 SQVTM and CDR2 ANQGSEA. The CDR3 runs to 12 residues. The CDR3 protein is CSASGLLSEQYF. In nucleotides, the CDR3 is TGCAGCGCCTCGGGACTCCTTTCCGAGCAGTACTTC.

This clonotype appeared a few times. The CDR3 sequence: CASTYRVAGNTIYF. In nucleotides, the CDR3 is TGTGCCAGCACCTACAGGGTGGCCGGAAACACCATATATTTT. This sequence joins TRBV12-3 or TRBV12-4 and TRBJ1-3, with TRBD1 as a possible D gene (6 bases). The CDR3 contains 14 residues. V was trimmed by 7 bases and J by 4 bases, leaving 14 bases between them.

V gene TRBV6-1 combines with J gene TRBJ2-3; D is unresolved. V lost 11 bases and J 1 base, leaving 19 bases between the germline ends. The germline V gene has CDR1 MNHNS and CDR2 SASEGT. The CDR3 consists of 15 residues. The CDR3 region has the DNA TGTGCCTCTGAGACCAATATCTGGGGCACAGATACGCAGTATTTT. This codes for CASETNIWGTDTQYF.

The DNA for the CDR3 is TGTGCCAGCTCCCTGGGACAGCCGAACGAGCAGTACTTC. Translation gives CASSLGQPNEQYF. The genes are TRBV18 and TRBJ2-7; 7 nucleotides line up with TRBD1. The CDR3 is 13 residues long. CDR1 and CDR2 (germline): KGHSH, LQKENI. V lost 6 bases to trimming and J lost 5 bases; unmatched junction nucleotides: 7. Filled out from reference TRBV18 and TRBJ2-7, the complete variable domain reads NAGVMQNPRHLVRRRGQEARLRCSPMKGHSHVYWYRQLPEEGLKFMVYLQKENIIDESGMPKERFSAEFPKEGPSILRIQQVVRGDSAAYFCASSLGQPNEQYFGPGTRLTVT.

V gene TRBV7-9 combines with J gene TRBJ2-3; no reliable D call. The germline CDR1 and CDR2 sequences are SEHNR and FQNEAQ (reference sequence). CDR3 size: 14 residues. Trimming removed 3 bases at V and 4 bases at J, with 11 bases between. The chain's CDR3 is CASSFVLVPDTQYF. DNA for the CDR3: TGTGCCAGCAGCTTTGTTCTGGTCCCAGATACGCAGTATTTT.